The 25 T cell receptor beta chains below were found in one sample sequenced in a study of cytomegalovirus exposure and HLA in healthy donors. The PCR used 60 Vbeta and 13 Jbeta primers. Only in-frame clones appear in the TCRdb table, and some are missing; sequencing was by immunoSEQ multiplex PCR. Of roughly 180,000 clones detected, about 75% appear once; the ten largest clones hold approximately 2.4%. Sequencing was performed on PBMCs. These receptors were taken from a female donor in good health and CMV-seronegative.

As for this clone: A read error may produce the germline difference seen at one junction end. The V call is TRBV7-7, the J call TRBJ2-1; 7 nucleotides match TRBD2. Germline loops: CDR1 SSHAT, CDR2 FNYEAQ (reference sequence). The CDR3 loop spans 15 amino acids. Written as DNA, the CDR3 is TGTGCTAGCAGCCCTGGGGGGGGGTTGGGGTTCGAGCAGTTCTTC. It yields the protein CASSPGGGLGFEQFF.

This rearrangement joins TRBV19 to TRBJ2-7; 7 positions match TRBD2. The CDR3 sequence is 13 residues long. With 10 bases clipped from V and 6 bases from J, the junction kept 12 bases outside the gene matches. Germline lookup yields CDR1 LNHDA and CDR2 SQIVND (reference sequence). As DNA, the CDR3 is TGTGCCACTTCGACGGGACTACAGATCGAGCAGTACTTC. It specifies CATSTGLQIEQYF. The variable domain in full, completed from reference TRBV19 and TRBJ2-7, reads DGGITQSPKYLFRKEGQNVTLSCEQNLNHDAMYWYRQDPGQGLRLIYYSQIVNDFQKGDIAEGYSVSREKKESFPLTVTSAQKNPTAFYLCATSTGLQIEQYFGPGTRLTVT.

J is TRBJ2-5 and V is TRBV27, with 7 positions matching TRBD2. J was trimmed by 0 bases and V by 7 bases; bases with no gene match: 14. The CDR3 is 17 amino acids. The germline gives CDR1 MNHEY, CDR2 SMNVEV (reference sequence). The CDR3 spells CASKRLYSSGNQETQYF. The CDR3 DNA reads TGTGCCAGCAAACGGTTGTATTCTAGCGGAAACCAAGAGACCCAGTACTTC.

This clone was counted only a few times. The chain uses TRBV6-1 and TRBJ2-7, with a tentative D call TRBD1 (5 bases). Per the germline V gene, CDR1 is MNHNS and CDR2 is SASEGT. Trimming removed 2 bases at V and 0 bases at J, with 8 bases between. This CDR3 comprises 14 residues. The CDR3 spells CASSERDSSYEQYF. The CDR3 DNA reads TGTGCCAGCAGTGAAAGAGACAGCTCCTACGAGCAGTACTTC.

This chain links TRBV7-2 with TRBJ2-5; D gene uncertain. The DNA end favors TRBJ2-7, so the J call may be wrong. The CDR3 covers 12 residues. CDR1 is SGHTA, CDR2 FQGNSA, per germline. This CDR3 is CASSSQTYEQYF. The CDR3 DNA reads TGTGCCAGCAGCTCCCAAACCTACGAGCAGTACTTC.

A few counts support this clone. The chain carries TRBV4-1 and TRBJ2-2; tentatively, D is TRBD2 (6 bases). The CDR3 is 16 amino acids. The germline V and J ends were trimmed by 3 bases and 5 bases, with 16 bases remaining between them. Looked up from germline, CDR1 is MGHRA and CDR2 is YSYEKL. The CDR3 protein is CASSHSTGEGTGELFF. CDR3 DNA: TGCGCCAGCAGCCATAGTACGGGAGAGGGTACCGGGGAGCTGTTTTTT.

This rearrangement joins TRBV7-3 to TRBJ2-1; 9 bases align to TRBD1. This CDR3 is 15 amino acids long. In germline, CDR1 is SGHTA, CDR2 FQGTGA. V gave up 3 bases and J gave up 6 bases; unmatched junction bases: 6. The CDR3 here is CASSFGTGSGNEQFF. CDR3 sequence (DNA): TGTGCCAGCAGCTTTGGGACAGGGAGCGGCAATGAGCAGTTCTTC.

The chain uses TRBV5-6 and TRBJ2-3; 8 nucleotides match TRBD2. CDR3 length: 18 amino acids. Trimming at V came to 1 base and at J to 3 bases, leaving 13 bases not matched to a gene. The germline V gene has CDR1 SGHDT and CDR2 YYEEEE. CDR3: CASSLRAGGYPRTDTQYF. The CDR3 nucleotides are TGTGCCAGCAGCTTGAGGGCGGGGGGTTACCCTAGGACAGATACGCAGTATTTT.

The chain has TRBV28 and TRBJ1-2, with D possibly TRBD1 on 6 matching bases. The germline V gene encodes CDR1 MDHEN and CDR2 SYDVKM. This CDR3 is 14 amino acids long. The V end was cut by 1 base, the J end by 8 bases, with 14 bases between. DNA of the CDR3: TGTGCCAGCAGTTTATTACAGGGACGGGGAGGCTACACCTTC. It encodes CASSLLQGRGGYTF.

V and J are TRBV28 and TRBJ1-6; the D is unclear. CDR1 is MDHEN and CDR2 is SYDVKM in the germline V gene. This CDR3 has 15 amino acids. V was cut by 8 bases and J by 4 bases, with 15 bases left in between. CDR3 residues: CASGEVTEYNSPLHF. CDR3 bases: TGTGCCAGCGGAGAGGTGACCGAGTATAATTCACCCCTCCACTTT.

This sequence joins TRBV7-8 and TRBJ2-1; 8 bases are a match to TRBD2. Trimming cost V 7 bases and J 1 base; bases outside gene matches: 18. Looked up from germline, CDR1 is SGHVS and CDR2 is FQNEAQ. The CDR3 runs 19 residues. The CDR3 DNA sequence: TGTGCCAGCACCCTTCGGGGGGGCGGGATCCTGGGGTCCTACAATGAGCAGTTCTTC. It specifies CASTLRGGGILGSYNEQFF. The full variable domain, its missing parts supplied by reference TRBV7-8 and TRBJ2-1, is GAGVSQSPRYKVAKRGQDVALRCDPISGHVSLFWYQQALGQGPEFLTYFQNEAQLDKSGLPSDRFFAERPEGSVSTLKIQRTQQEDSAVYLCASTLRGGGILGSYNEQFFGPGTRLTVL.

This chain links TRBV9 with TRBJ2-3; 8 nucleotides align to TRBD2. From germline, CDR1 is SGDLS and CDR2 YYNGEE. J lost 5 bases, V lost 0 bases, and 8 bases had no gene match. The CDR3 covers 16 residues. Here the CDR3 reads CASSVGTHGRVDTQYF. Written as DNA, the CDR3 is TGTGCCAGCAGCGTAGGGACTCACGGGAGGGTAGATACGCAGTATTTT. The full variable domain, with the rest looked up from reference TRBV9 and TRBJ2-3, is DSGVTQTPKHLITATGQRVTLRCSPRSGDLSVYWYQQSLDQGLQFLIQYYNGEERAKGNILERFSAQQFPDLHSELNLSSLELGDSALYFCASSVGTHGRVDTQYFGPGTRLTVL.

V and J are TRBV6-4 and TRBJ1-1, with 10 bases fitting TRBD1. V lost 5 bases and J lost 5; bases outside the gene matches: 8. The CDR3 consists of 15 residues. Germline V lookup: CDR1 MRHNA, CDR2 SNTAGT. The CDR3 spells CASSPRGQGRTEAFF. The CDR3 DNA reads as TGTGCCAGCAGTCCTCGGGGACAGGGGCGGACTGAAGCTTTCTTT.

The rearrangement joins TRBV7-6 to TRBJ1-5; D remains unclear. Deletions cut 5 bases from V and 7 bases from J, with 12 bases between. The germline V gene encodes CDR1 SGHVS and CDR2 FNYEAQ. The CDR3 runs to 13 residues. The CDR3 region has the DNA TGTGCCAGCAGCCCTCAGGCCGGACAGCCCCAGCATTTT. As protein: CASSPQAGQPQHF.

The V and J genes are TRBV4-1 and TRBJ1-6; TRBD1 aligns across 9 bases. V lost 0 bases, J lost 8 bases, and 8 bases stayed unmatched. The CDR3 has 17 residues. CDR1 is MGHRA and CDR2 is YSYEKL in the germline V gene. The chain's CDR3 is CASSQDPGQGLHSPLHF. For the CDR3, the DNA is TGCGCCAGCAGCCAAGATCCGGGACAGGGTCTACATTCACCCCTCCACTTT.

The chain joins TRBV11-1 to TRBJ2-3; no firm D call. This CDR3 spans 15 amino acids. V was cut by 5 bases and J by 4 bases, with 16 bases left in between. Germline V lookup: CDR1 SGHAT, CDR2 FQDESV (reference sequence). The CDR3 nucleotides are TGTGCCAGCAGCCACAACACGAGACTGTCAGATACGCAGTATTTT. Translation: CASSHNTRLSDTQYF.

The rearrangement links TRBV30 to TRBJ1-1, with a possible D match to TRBD1 (5 bases). This CDR3 contains 13 residues. Deletions cut 3 bases from V and 3 bases from J, with 11 bases between. Germline V lookup: CDR1 GTSNPN, CDR2 SVGIG (reference sequence). CDR3 bases: TGTGCCTGGAGCCGAGGGGAGGACACTGAAGCTTTCTTT. Its translation: CAWSRGEDTEAFF.

This clone came up a few times. The genes are TRBV6-5 and TRBJ2-5; D is uncertain. Germline V gene lookup returns CDR1 MNHEY and CDR2 SVGAGI. The CDR3 is 13 residues long. V was cut by 8 bases and J by 4 bases, with 14 bases left in between. CDR3 in DNA: TGTGCCAGCTTGAGACCGGAGACAGAGACCCAGTACTTC. Translation: CASLRPETETQYF.

The chain couples TRBV30 to TRBJ1-4, with D tentatively TRBD1 (6 bases). V lost 5 bases and J 8 bases, leaving 15 bases between the germline ends. Germline V lookup: CDR1 GTSNPN, CDR2 SVGIG (reference sequence). The CDR3 totals 13 residues. CDR3 sequence (DNA): TGTGCCTGGGGGGGGGCTGGGTACGAAAAACTGTTTTTT. It codes for CAWGGAGYEKLFF.

The chain carries TRBV30 and TRBJ2-7; D is perhaps TRBD2 (7 bases). The CDR3 is 14 amino acids. V gave up 2 bases and J gave up 2 bases, with 13 bases separating them. Germline CDR1 and CDR2: GTSNPN and SVGIG (reference sequence). The CDR3 loop reads CAWSPGGPPYEQYF. Written as DNA, the CDR3 is TGTGCCTGGAGTCCGGGGGGCCCGCCCTACGAGCAGTACTTC.

This clone appeared a few times. This chain joins TRBV4-3 and TRBJ2-7; the D gene is possibly TRBD1 (5 bases). The CDR3 is 15 amino acids. Trimming took 0 bases from V and 4 from J, leaving 13 bases between them. From germline, CDR1 is LGHNA and CDR2 YSLEER. CDR3 protein: CASSQDLGRVYEQYF. CDR3 sequence (DNA): TGCGCCAGCAGCCAAGATCTAGGCAGGGTGTACGAGCAGTACTTC.

V is TRBV7-3 and J is TRBJ2-5; 8 bases map to TRBD1. V lost 3 bases to trimming and J lost 2 bases; unmatched junction nucleotides: 5. In germline, CDR1 is SGHTA, CDR2 FQGTGA. The CDR3 loop spans 15 amino acids. As DNA, the CDR3 is TGTGCCAGCAGCTTTCGGACAGGGAGTCAAGAGACCCAGTACTTC. This gives the protein CASSFRTGSQETQYF.

The V and J genes are TRBV28 and TRBJ1-4, with D possibly being TRBD1 (6 bases). The germline gives CDR1 MDHEN, CDR2 SYDVKM. CDR3 length: 12 amino acids. V lost 6 bases and J lost 8, with 10 bases in between. CDR3 nucleotide sequence: TGTGCCAGCAGAGGGGGAAGCGAAAAACTGTTTTTT. This translates into CASRGGSEKLFF.

This chain connects TRBV19 to TRBJ1-2; TRBD1 might be the D (5 bases). The ends were cut back, 7 bases at V and 4 bases at J, with 16 bases in the middle. The CDR3 consists of 14 residues. Germline-derived CDR1 and CDR2 are LNHDA and SQIVND (reference sequence). The CDR3: CASKPGKETYGYTF. The DNA of the CDR3 is TGTGCCAGTAAGCCAGGGAAGGAGACCTATGGCTACACCTTC.

The chain joins TRBV29-1 to TRBJ1-3; no reliable D call. CDR1 and CDR2 from the germline V gene are SQVTM and ANQGSEA. The V gene lost 2 bases and the J gene lost 0 bases, with 5 bases spanning the gap. CDR3 size: 13 residues. CDR3 sequence reads: CSVETVSGNTIYF. The CDR3 DNA reads as TGCAGCGTTGAAACGGTCTCTGGAAACACCATATATTTT. Together with reference TRBV29-1 and TRBJ1-3, the CDR3 gives the full variable domain: SAVISQKPSRDICQRGTSLTIQCQVDSQVTMMFWYRQQPGQSLTLIATANQGSEATYESGFVIDKFPISRPNLTFSTLTVSNMSPEDSSIYLCSVETVSGNTIYFGEGSWLTVV.